The 25 T cell receptor beta chains presented below share a single source sample, sequenced in a study of blood T cell repertoires in COVID-19. The repertoire was sequenced with immunoSEQ multiplex PCR; TCRdb's copy has only in-frame clones and lacks some. The data show 200,000 to 300,000 clones, approximately 86% seen once. The sequencing input was PBMCs or T cells enriched from blood (not recorded which). The source is a woman in her thirties or forties with acute COVID-19.

The chain has TRBV5-1 and TRBJ2-7, with TRBD2 matching 15 bases. Germline lookup yields CDR1 SGHRS and CDR2 YFSETQ. Trimming at V came to 0 bases and at J to 4 bases, leaving 5 bases not matched to a gene. CDR3 length: 17 residues. The CDR3 loop is CASSLGTSGRAVYEQYF. The CDR3 DNA reads as TGCGCCAGCAGCTTGGGGACTAGCGGGAGGGCCGTATACGAGCAGTACTTC.

The count of this clone is one. The gene calls are TRBV11-2 and TRBJ2-7; 7 bases agree with TRBD2. Germline V gene sequence: CDR1 SGHAT, CDR2 FQNNGV. V was clipped by 4 bases and J by 3 bases; unmatched bases: 15. This CDR3 spans 17 amino acids. The CDR3 coding sequence is TGTGCCAGCAGCTCCAAGGGGTCGGGACTACCGAGCTACGAGCAGTACTTC. This encodes CASSSKGSGLPSYEQYF.

The chain combines TRBV2 with TRBJ1-4; 7 bases line up with TRBD1. Germline V gene lookup returns CDR1 SNHLY and CDR2 FYNNEI. There are 14 residues in the CDR3. The trim removed 5 bases at V and 4 bases at J, leaving 4 bases unmatched. CDR3 nucleotide sequence: TGTGCCAGCAGTCAGGACAGGATTAATGAAAAACTGTTTTTT. This translates into CASSQDRINEKLFF.

The chain carries TRBV5-1 and TRBJ2-1, with a possible D match to TRBD1 (5 bases). Per the germline V gene, CDR1 is SGHRS and CDR2 is YFSETQ. V lost 0 bases, J lost 6 bases, and 10 bases lay in between. The CDR3 is 14 amino acids. The CDR3 DNA sequence: TGCGCCAGCAGCTTGGGGGGCAGAACCAATGAGCAGTTCTTC. This codes for CASSLGGRTNEQFF.

The chain combines TRBV27 with TRBJ2-7; 9 nucleotides agree with TRBD1. The germline V gene has CDR1 MNHEY and CDR2 SMNVEV (reference sequence). V gave up 4 bases and J gave up 5 bases; unmatched junction bases: 9. The CDR3 consists of 15 residues. CDR3 region: CASSSAPGTGNEQYF. The CDR3 nucleotides read TGTGCCAGCAGTTCCGCCCCCGGGACAGGGAACGAGCAGTACTTC.

The rearrangement uses TRBV11-3 and TRBJ2-1, with TRBD1 matching 7 bases. V lost 4 bases, J lost 4 bases, and 7 bases stayed unmatched. From germline, CDR1 is SGHNT and CDR2 YENEEA. The length of the CDR3 is 15 residues. CDR3 nucleotide sequence: TGTGCCAGCAGCTACGACAGGGCGGAGTACAATGAGCAGTTCTTC. Translation gives CASSYDRAEYNEQFF.

This chain uses TRBV10-3 with TRBJ2-2; D ambiguous. The CDR3 extends over 15 amino acids. Trimming removed 3 bases at V and 1 base at J, with 9 bases between. CDR1 is ENHRY, CDR2 SYGVKD, per germline. This CDR3 reads CAISESVQNTGELFF. For the CDR3, the DNA is TGTGCCATCAGTGAATCGGTCCAGAACACCGGGGAGCTGTTTTTT.

The V call is TRBV11-2, the J call TRBJ2-5; D not resolved. V was clipped by 1 base and J by 4 bases, with 13 bases between them. CDR1 and CDR2 (germline): SGHAT, FQNNGV. The CDR3 is 15 residues long. In DNA, the CDR3 is TGTGCCAGCAGCTTAGTTGGCTCAGAGGTAGAGACCCAGTACTTC. It encodes CASSLVGSEVETQYF.

This chain joins TRBV5-1 and TRBJ2-1; 7 positions agree with TRBD2. Germline-derived CDR1 and CDR2 are SGHRS and YFSETQ. V dropped 0 bases and J dropped 4; count of bases not matched to a gene: 7. There are 16 residues in the CDR3. CDR3 amino acids: CASSLVAGVRYNEQFF. DNA of the CDR3: TGCGCCAGCAGCTTGGTGGCGGGAGTTCGGTACAATGAGCAGTTCTTC.

The CDR3 region is CAWSTGRSQPQHF. The DNA of the CDR3 is TGTGCCTGGAGTACGGGAAGGTCACAGCCCCAGCATTTT. The V gene is TRBV30, the J gene TRBJ1-5; D ambiguous. There are 13 residues in the CDR3. Trimming cost V 2 bases and J 7 bases, with 12 bases left between them. The germline V gene encodes CDR1 GTSNPN and CDR2 SVGIG (reference sequence).

The chain combines TRBV9 with TRBJ1-4; TRBD1 is a possible D gene (5 bases). Germline CDR1 is SGDLS and CDR2 is YYNGEE. Trimming stripped 6 bases from V and 1 base from J, with 10 bases between. CDR3 length equals 14 residues. CDR3 sequence: CASNRGLTNEKLFF. The CDR3 coding sequence is TGTGCCAGCAATCGGGGGTTAACTAATGAAAAACTGTTTTTT.

The chain joins TRBV19 to TRBJ1-5, with 11 positions matching TRBD1. Germline CDR1 reads LNHDA; CDR2 reads SQIVND (reference sequence). V shed 7 bases, J shed 5 bases, and the junction held 4 bases outside the gene matches. This CDR3 region has 14 residues. CDR3 bases: TGTGCCAGTAAACCGGGACAGGGGGATCAGCCCCAGCATTTT. Residues: CASKPGQGDQPQHF.

The CDR3 DNA follows: TGCGCCAGCAGTCGGGACTGTTCCTACGAGCAGTACTTC. It encodes CASSRDCSYEQYF. This chain joins TRBV23-1 and TRBJ2-7, with D maybe TRBD2 (6 bases). TRBV23-1 is designated an ORF whose function remains uncertain. The CDR3 has 13 residues. The ends were cut back, 4 bases at V and 1 base at J, with 8 bases in the middle.

This clone was seen only once. The chain has TRBV10-3 and TRBJ2-3; 9 nucleotides align to TRBD1. Germline V CDR1 and CDR2: ENHRY, SYGVKD. The CDR3 is 18 residues long. V shed 10 bases and J 0 bases; nucleotides not matched to a gene: 17. The CDR3 nucleotides are TGTGCCACCGAGTCCCGGGACAGGGAAAGTGTAAGCACAGATACGCAGTATTTT. Translating gives CATESRDRESVSTDTQYF.

The chain uses TRBV7-9 and TRBJ1-2; D is ambiguous. The germline V and J ends were trimmed by 5 bases and 2 bases, with 18 bases remaining between them. The germline V gene has CDR1 SEHNR and CDR2 FQNEAQ (reference sequence). This CDR3 region has 16 residues. The DNA for the CDR3 is TGTGCCAGCAGCAACTACCCGGACTCCAAAAACTATGGCTACACCTTC. It is translated as CASSNYPDSKNYGYTF.

For the CDR3, the DNA is TGTGCCAGCTCACCAGACAGGGGGCCTTACAATGAGCAGTTCTTC. Translated: CASSPDRGPYNEQFF. The chain is built from TRBV18 and TRBJ2-1, with 10 bases lining up with TRBD1. Per the germline V gene, CDR1 is KGHSH and CDR2 is LQKENI. CDR3 length: 15 amino acids. V lost 2 bases and J lost 4; bases outside the gene matches: 2.

The V call is TRBV19, the J call TRBJ2-1; 8 positions match TRBD2. This CDR3 contains 16 residues. Trimming at V came to 1 base and at J to 5 bases, leaving 7 bases not matched to a gene. Germline CDR1 reads LNHDA; CDR2 reads SQIVND (reference sequence). The CDR3 loop reads CASSIASSGGHNEQFF. As DNA, the CDR3 is TGTGCCAGTAGTATAGCCTCCAGCGGGGGACACAATGAGCAGTTCTTC.

The chain has TRBV18 and TRBJ1-1; D perhaps matches TRBD1 (5 bases). V lost 3 bases to trimming and J lost 5 bases, with 13 bases between them. This CDR3 is 14 amino acids long. The germline V gene has CDR1 KGHSH and CDR2 LQKENI. CDR3 DNA: TGTGCCAGCTCACCTTTAGGGGTAGGAACTGAAGCTTTCTTT. This gives the protein CASSPLGVGTEAFF.

V is TRBV2 and J is TRBJ2-7, with a weak D call TRBD2 (5 bases). Germline V lookup: CDR1 SNHLY, CDR2 FYNNEI. The CDR3 is 14 residues long. Between the trimmed V and J ends, which lost 7 bases and 0 bases, there was a span of 13 bases. The CDR3 DNA reads as TGTGCCAGCATTACGGGATCCCCCTCCTACGAGCAGTACTTC. It is translated as CASITGSPSYEQYF.

This sequence joins TRBV19 and TRBJ2-5; D might be TRBD1 (6 bases). The V gene's germline CDR1 is LNHDA and CDR2 SQIVND (reference sequence). V lost 2 bases, J lost 1 base, and 8 bases lay in between. The CDR3 runs 14 residues. The chain's CDR3 is CASSITDSQETQYF. CDR3 bases: TGTGCCAGTAGTATAACGGACAGCCAAGAGACCCAGTACTTC.

The V call is TRBV19, the J call TRBJ1-3, with D possibly matching TRBD1 (6 bases). V shed 5 bases and J shed 2 bases, with 13 bases lying between them. The CDR3 runs to 15 residues. Germline CDR1 reads LNHDA; CDR2 reads SQIVND (reference sequence). The CDR3 protein is CASSVQGWTGNTIYF. For the CDR3, the DNA is TGTGCCAGTAGTGTACAGGGTTGGACTGGAAACACCATATATTTT. Supplemented by reference TRBV19 and TRBJ1-3, the full variable domain reads DGGITQSPKYLFRKEGQNVTLSCEQNLNHDAMYWYRQDPGQGLRLIYYSQIVNDFQKGDIAEGYSVSREKKESFPLTVTSAQKNPTAFYLCASSVQGWTGNTIYFGEGSWLTVV.

The chain has TRBV27 and TRBJ2-1; 15 bases align to TRBD2. Per germline, CDR1 MNHEY and CDR2 SMNVEV (reference sequence). V was clipped by 3 bases and J by 6 bases; unmatched bases: 12. This CDR3 has 19 residues. CDR3 sequence reads: CASSFMPRGLAGGFNEQFF. As DNA, the CDR3 is TGTGCCAGCAGTTTTATGCCCCGGGGACTAGCGGGAGGATTCAATGAGCAGTTCTTC.

The chain has TRBV6-5 and TRBJ1-5; TRBD1 aligns across 7 bases. From germline, CDR1 is MNHEY and CDR2 SVGAGI. Trimming took 3 bases from V and 1 from J; bases not matched to a gene: 6. CDR3 length equals 16 residues. The CDR3 coding sequence is TGTGCCAGCAGTTATTTGCAGGGGGGCAGCAATCAGCCCCAGCATTTT. Protein sequence: CASSYLQGGSNQPQHF.

This chain uses TRBV27 with TRBJ1-4; D perhaps matches TRBD1 (6 bases). Trimming removed 5 bases at V and 8 bases at J, with 18 bases between. The CDR3 loop spans 15 amino acids. The germline V gene has CDR1 MNHEY and CDR2 SMNVEV (reference sequence). CDR3 in DNA: TGTGCCAGCAGTCCCCTGGCACAGGGCGGGGAAAAACTGTTTTTT. The encoded protein is CASSPLAQGGEKLFF.

This rearrangement joins TRBV5-6 to TRBJ2-7; 7 nucleotides match TRBD2. The CDR3 runs to 12 residues. V trimming: 3 bases; J trimming: 6 bases; junction bases outside the gene matches: 3. Per the germline V gene, CDR1 is SGHDT and CDR2 is YYEEEE. CDR3 DNA sequence: TGTGCCAGCAGCTATTTAGCGGGCGAGCAGTACTTC. It translates to CASSYLAGEQYF.